The next 9 T cell receptor beta chains were all read from a single sample in a study of blood T cell repertoires in COVID-19. Profiled with immunoSEQ multiplex PCR; TCRdb holds only in-frame clones, not every one. The sample contains more than 300,000 clones, around 80% of which appear only once. The sequencing sample was made of peripheral blood. Source of these receptors: a woman aged 50 to 65 with acute or convalescent COVID-19.

The chain is built from TRBV19 and TRBJ1-1; 10 bases are shared with TRBD1. The CDR3 covers 13 residues. V shed 7 bases, J shed 8 bases, and the junction held 7 bases outside the gene matches. Germline assignment: CDR1 LNHDA and CDR2 SQIVND (reference sequence). The CDR3 nucleotides are TGTGCCAGTATTGGAGACAGGGGGCCCGAAGCTTTCTTT. Protein sequence: CASIGDRGPEAFF.

The rearrangement uses TRBV24-1 and TRBJ2-1; weak D call: TRBD1 (5 bases). Germline CDR1 KGHDR, CDR2 SFDVKD. The CDR3 consists of 14 residues. Trimming stripped 5 bases from V and 8 bases from J, with 15 bases between. The CDR3 sequence: CATSATSRGHEQFF. CDR3 sequence (DNA): TGTGCCACCAGTGCGACCTCTAGGGGTCATGAGCAGTTCTTC.

V gene TRBV27 combines with J gene TRBJ1-1; D gene uncertain. CDR3 length: 13 amino acids. Germline V gene sequence: CDR1 MNHEY, CDR2 SMNVEV (reference sequence). The V end lost 4 bases, the J end lost 1 base, and 7 bases lay between the germline ends. The CDR3 loop is CASSYRPNTEAFF. The CDR3 region has the DNA TGTGCCAGCAGTTACAGACCGAACACTGAAGCTTTCTTT.

The chain recombines TRBV3-1 (or the pseudogene TRBV3-2) with TRBJ1-3, with D uncertain. The CDR3 loop spans 15 amino acids. Trimming shortened V by 6 bases and J by 0 bases, and 12 bases separated the two germline ends. CDR1 is LGHDT, CDR2 YNNKEL, per germline (reference sequence). The CDR3 loop reads CASSKNRDSGNTIYF. CDR3 in DNA: TGTGCCAGCAGTAAAAACAGAGACTCTGGAAACACCATATATTTT.

This clone was found a few times. The J gene is TRBJ2-7, the V gene TRBV5-4; no clear D gene. This CDR3 spans 14 amino acids. Trimming cost V 4 bases and J 0 bases, with 11 bases left between them. Germline V CDR1 and CDR2: SGHNT, YYREEE (reference sequence). The CDR3 loop reads CASSIQVSSYEQYF. CDR3 DNA sequence: TGTGCCAGCAGCATACAAGTCAGCTCCTACGAGCAGTACTTC.

This sequence joins TRBV12-3 or TRBV12-4 and TRBJ1-1; tentatively, D is TRBD1 (6 bases). Trimming removed 2 bases from V and 7 bases from J, with 11 bases in between. The CDR3 totals 13 residues. CDR3 loop: CASSLRRTDEAFF. The CDR3 DNA sequence: TGTGCCAGCAGTTTAAGACGGACAGATGAAGCTTTCTTT.

The rearrangement links TRBV30 to TRBJ2-5, with TRBD1 as a possible D gene (8 bases). V gave up 3 bases and J gave up 5 bases, with 13 bases separating them. The CDR3 runs to 13 residues. CDR1 is GTSNPN and CDR2 is SVGIG in the germline V gene (reference sequence). DNA of the CDR3: TGTGCCTGGAGGACAGGGGAGGGGGAGACCCAGTACTTC. It encodes CAWRTGEGETQYF.

The chain couples TRBV3-1 (or the pseudogene TRBV3-2) to TRBJ2-1, with 11 bases lining up with TRBD2. The ends lost 6 bases at V and 8 bases at J; junction bases unmatched: 9. The germline V gene encodes CDR1 LGHDT and CDR2 YNNKEL (reference sequence). The CDR3 has 15 amino acids. CDR3 sequence reads: CASSYSGGAVDEQFF. CDR3 in DNA: TGTGCCAGCAGTTATAGCGGGGGGGCCGTCGATGAGCAGTTCTTC.

The V and J genes are TRBV15 and TRBJ2-3; 8 nucleotides align to TRBD2. Germline CDR1 reads LNHNV; CDR2 reads YYDKDF (reference sequence). The CDR3 is 16 residues long. After removal of 1 base from V and 5 bases from J, the junction contained 8 bases not matched to a gene. The CDR3 DNA reads TGTGCCACCAGCAGAGCGGGCGGGGGGCAAGGAGATACGCAGTATTTT. Translation: CATSRAGGGQGDTQYF.